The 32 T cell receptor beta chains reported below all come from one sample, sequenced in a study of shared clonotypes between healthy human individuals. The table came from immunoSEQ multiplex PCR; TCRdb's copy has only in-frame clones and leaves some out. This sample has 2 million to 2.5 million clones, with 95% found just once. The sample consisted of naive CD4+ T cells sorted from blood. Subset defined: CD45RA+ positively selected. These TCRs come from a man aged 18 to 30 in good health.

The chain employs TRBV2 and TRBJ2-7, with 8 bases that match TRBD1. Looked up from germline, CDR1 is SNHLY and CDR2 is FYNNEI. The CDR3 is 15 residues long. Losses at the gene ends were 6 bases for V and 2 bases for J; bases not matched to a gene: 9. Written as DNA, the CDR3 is TGTGCCAGCAGGTTACAGGGGGTTAAGGCCTACGAGCAGTACTTC. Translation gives CASRLQGVKAYEQYF.

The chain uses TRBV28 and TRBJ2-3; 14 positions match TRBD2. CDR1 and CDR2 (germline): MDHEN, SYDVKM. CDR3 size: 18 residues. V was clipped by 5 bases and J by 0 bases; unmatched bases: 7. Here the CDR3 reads CASSRHGLAGGSTDTQYF. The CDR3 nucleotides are TGTGCCAGCAGTCGCCACGGACTAGCGGGGGGCAGCACAGATACGCAGTATTTT.

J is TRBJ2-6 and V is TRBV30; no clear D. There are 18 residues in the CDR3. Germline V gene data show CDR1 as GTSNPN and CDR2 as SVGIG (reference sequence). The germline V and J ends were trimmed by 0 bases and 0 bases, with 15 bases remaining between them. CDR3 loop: CAWSVGWAIYSGANVLTF. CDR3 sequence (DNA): TGTGCCTGGAGTGTCGGTTGGGCCATTTACTCTGGGGCCAACGTCCTGACTTTC.

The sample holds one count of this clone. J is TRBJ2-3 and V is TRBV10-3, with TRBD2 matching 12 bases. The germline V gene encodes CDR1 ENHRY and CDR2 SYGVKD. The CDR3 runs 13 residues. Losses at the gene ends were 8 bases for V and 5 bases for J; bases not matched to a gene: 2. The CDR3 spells CAILAGGGDTQYF. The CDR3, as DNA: TGTGCCATCCTAGCGGGGGGGGGAGATACGCAGTATTTT.

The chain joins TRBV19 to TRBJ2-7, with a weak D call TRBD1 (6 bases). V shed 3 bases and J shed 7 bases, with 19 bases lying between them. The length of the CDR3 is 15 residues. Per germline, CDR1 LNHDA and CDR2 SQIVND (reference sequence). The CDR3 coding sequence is TGTGCCAGTAGTATCGCACCTCGACAGGCAAGGGAGCAGTACTTC. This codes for CASSIAPRQAREQYF.

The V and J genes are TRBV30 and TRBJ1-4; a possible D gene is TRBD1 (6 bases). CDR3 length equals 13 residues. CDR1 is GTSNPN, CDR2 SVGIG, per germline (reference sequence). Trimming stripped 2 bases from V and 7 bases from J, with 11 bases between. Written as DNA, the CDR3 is TGTGCCTGGAGTACAACAGGGCGTGAAAAACTGTTTTTT. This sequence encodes CAWSTTGREKLFF.

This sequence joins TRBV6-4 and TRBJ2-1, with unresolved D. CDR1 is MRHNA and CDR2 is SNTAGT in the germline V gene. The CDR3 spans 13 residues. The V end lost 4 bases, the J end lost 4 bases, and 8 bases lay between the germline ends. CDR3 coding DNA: TGTGCCAGCAGTGCGACGTTGTACAATGAGCAGTTCTTC. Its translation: CASSATLYNEQFF.

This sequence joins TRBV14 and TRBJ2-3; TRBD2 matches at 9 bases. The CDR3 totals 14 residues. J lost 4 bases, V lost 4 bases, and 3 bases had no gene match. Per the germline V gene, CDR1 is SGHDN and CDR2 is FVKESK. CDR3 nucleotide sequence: TGTGCCAGCAGCCCGAGACTAGCGGCAGATACGCAGTATTTT. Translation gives CASSPRLAADTQYF.

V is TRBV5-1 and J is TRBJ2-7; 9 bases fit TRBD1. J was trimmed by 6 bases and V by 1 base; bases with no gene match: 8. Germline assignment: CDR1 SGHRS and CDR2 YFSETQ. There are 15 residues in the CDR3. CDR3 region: CASSLMRTGVSEQYF. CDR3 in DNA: TGCGCCAGCAGCTTGATGAGGACAGGGGTCAGCGAGCAGTACTTC.

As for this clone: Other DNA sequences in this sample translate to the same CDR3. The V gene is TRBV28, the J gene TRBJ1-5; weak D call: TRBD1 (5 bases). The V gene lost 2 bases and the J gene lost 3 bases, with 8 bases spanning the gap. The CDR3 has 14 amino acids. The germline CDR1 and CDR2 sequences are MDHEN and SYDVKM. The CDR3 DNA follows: TGTGCCAGCAGTTTAGGAGGGGACAATCAGCCCCAGCATTTT. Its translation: CASSLGGDNQPQHF.

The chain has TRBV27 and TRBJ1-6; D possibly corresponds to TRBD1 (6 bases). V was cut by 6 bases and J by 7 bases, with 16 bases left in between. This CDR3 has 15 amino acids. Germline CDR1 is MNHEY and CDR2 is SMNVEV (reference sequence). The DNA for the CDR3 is TGTGCCAGCAGCCGCGCCGGGACAACAAATTCACCCCTCCACTTT. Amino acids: CASSRAGTTNSPLHF.

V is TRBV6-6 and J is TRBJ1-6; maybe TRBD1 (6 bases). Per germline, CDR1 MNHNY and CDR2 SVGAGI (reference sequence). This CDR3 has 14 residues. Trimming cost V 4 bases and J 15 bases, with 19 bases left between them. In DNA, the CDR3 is TGTGCCAGCAGTTCCTCGGGGGGGGCCCGGAACCTCCACTTT. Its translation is CASSSSGGARNLHF.

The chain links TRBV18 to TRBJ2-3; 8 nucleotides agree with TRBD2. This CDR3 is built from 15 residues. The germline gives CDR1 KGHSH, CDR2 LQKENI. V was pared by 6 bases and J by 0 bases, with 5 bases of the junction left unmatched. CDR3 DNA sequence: TGTGCCAGCTCGCAGGGACTAGTTAGCACAGATACGCAGTATTTT. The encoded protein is CASSQGLVSTDTQYF. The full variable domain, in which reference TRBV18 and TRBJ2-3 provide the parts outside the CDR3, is NAGVMQNPRHLVRRRGQEARLRCSPMKGHSHVYWYRQLPEEGLKFMVYLQKENIIDESGMPKERFSAEFPKEGPSILRIQQVVRGDSAAYFCASSQGLVSTDTQYFGPGTRLTVL.

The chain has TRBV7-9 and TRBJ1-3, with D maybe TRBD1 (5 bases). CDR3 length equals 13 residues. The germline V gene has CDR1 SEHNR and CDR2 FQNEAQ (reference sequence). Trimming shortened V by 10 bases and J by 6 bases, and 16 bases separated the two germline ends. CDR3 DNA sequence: TGTGCCACTACGTGGGGGAAGGCAAACACCATATATTTT. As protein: CATTWGKANTIYF.

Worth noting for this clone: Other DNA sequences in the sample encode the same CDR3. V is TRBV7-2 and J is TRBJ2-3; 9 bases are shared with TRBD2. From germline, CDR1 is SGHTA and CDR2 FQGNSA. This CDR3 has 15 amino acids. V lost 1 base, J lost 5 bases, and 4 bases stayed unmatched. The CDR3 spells CASSLGAGGRDTQYF. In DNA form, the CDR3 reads TGTGCCAGCAGCTTAGGGGCGGGAGGGCGAGATACGCAGTATTTT.

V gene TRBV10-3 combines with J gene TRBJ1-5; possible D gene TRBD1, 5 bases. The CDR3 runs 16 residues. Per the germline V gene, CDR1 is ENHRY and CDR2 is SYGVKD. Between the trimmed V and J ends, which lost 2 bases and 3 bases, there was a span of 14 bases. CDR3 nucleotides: TGTGCCATCAGTGAGGGCAGGGCTGGAAACAATCAGCCCCAGCATTTT. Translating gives CAISEGRAGNNQPQHF.

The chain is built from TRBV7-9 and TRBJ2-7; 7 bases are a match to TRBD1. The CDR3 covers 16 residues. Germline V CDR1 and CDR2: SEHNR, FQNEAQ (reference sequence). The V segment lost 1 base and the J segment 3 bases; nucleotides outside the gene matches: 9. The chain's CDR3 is CASSLGPPPGGYEQYF. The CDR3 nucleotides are TGTGCCAGCAGCTTAGGGCCCCCTCCAGGGGGCTACGAGCAGTACTTC. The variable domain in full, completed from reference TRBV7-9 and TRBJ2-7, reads DTGVSQNPRHKITKRGQNVTFRCDPISEHNRLYWYRQTLGQGPEFLTYFQNEAQLEKSRLLSDRFSAERPKGSFSTLEIQRTEQGDSAMYLCASSLGPPPGGYEQYFGPGTRLTVT.

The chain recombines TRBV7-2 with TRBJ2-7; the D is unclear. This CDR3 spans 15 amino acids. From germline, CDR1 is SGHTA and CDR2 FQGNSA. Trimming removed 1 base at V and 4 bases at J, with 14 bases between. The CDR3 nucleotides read TGTGCCAGCAGCTTAGACGGTCACGCGTTATACGAGCAGTACTTC. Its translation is CASSLDGHALYEQYF.

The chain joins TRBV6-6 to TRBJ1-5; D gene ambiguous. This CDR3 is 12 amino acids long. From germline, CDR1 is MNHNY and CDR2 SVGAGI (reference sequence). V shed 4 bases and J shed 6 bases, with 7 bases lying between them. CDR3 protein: CASSSSGQPQHF. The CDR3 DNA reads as TGTGCCAGCAGTTCCTCGGGTCAGCCCCAGCATTTT.

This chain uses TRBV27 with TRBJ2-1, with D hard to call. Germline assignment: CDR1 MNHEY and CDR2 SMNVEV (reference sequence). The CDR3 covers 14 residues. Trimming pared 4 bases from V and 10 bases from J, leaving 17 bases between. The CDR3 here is CASSSGLGVGEQFF. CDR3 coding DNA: TGTGCCAGCAGTTCGGGTCTAGGTGTAGGGGAGCAGTTCTTC.

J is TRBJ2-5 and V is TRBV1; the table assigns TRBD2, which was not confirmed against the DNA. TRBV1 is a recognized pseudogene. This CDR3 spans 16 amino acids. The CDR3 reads CTSSQLGLAPQETQYF. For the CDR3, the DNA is TGCACCAGCAGCCAACTCGGCCTAGCGCCCCAAGAGACCCAGTACTTC.

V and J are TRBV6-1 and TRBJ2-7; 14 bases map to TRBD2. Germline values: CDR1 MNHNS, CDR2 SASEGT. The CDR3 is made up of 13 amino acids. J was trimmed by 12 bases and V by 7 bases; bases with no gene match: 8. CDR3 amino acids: CASILGLAGGLYF. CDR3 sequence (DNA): TGTGCCAGCATCTTAGGACTAGCGGGAGGATTGTACTTC.

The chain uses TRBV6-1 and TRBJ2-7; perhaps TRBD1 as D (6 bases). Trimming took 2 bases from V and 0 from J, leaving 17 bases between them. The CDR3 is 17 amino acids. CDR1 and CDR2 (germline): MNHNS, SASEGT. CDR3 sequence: CASSELRRGLSSYEQYF. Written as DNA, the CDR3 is TGTGCCAGCAGTGAACTCCGCAGGGGCCTTAGCTCCTACGAGCAGTACTTC.

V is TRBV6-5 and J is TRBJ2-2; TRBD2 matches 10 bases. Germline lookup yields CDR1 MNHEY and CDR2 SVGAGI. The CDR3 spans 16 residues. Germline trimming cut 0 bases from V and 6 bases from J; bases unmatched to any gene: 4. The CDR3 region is CASSYSRTSGAGELFF. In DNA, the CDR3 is TGTGCCAGCAGTTACTCGCGGACTAGCGGTGCCGGGGAGCTGTTTTTT.

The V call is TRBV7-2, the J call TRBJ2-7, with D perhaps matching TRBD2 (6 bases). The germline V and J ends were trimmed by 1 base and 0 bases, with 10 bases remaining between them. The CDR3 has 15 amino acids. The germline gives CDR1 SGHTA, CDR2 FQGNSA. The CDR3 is CASSLDWTNSYEQYF. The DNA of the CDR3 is TGTGCCAGCAGCTTAGATTGGACTAACTCCTACGAGCAGTACTTC. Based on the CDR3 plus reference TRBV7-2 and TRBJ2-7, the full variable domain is GAGVSQSPSNKVTEKGKDVELRCDPISGHTALYWYRQSLGQGLEFLIYFQGNSAPDKSGLPSDRFSAERTGGSVSTLTIQRTQQEDSAVYLCASSLDWTNSYEQYFGPGTRLTVT.

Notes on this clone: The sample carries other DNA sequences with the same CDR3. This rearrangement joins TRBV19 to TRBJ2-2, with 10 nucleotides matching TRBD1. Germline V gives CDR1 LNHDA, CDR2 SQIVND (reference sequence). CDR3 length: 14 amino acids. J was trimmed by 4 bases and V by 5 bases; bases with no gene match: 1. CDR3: CASSRTGGTGELFF. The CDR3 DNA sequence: TGTGCCAGTAGTCGGACAGGGGGCACCGGGGAGCTGTTTTTT.

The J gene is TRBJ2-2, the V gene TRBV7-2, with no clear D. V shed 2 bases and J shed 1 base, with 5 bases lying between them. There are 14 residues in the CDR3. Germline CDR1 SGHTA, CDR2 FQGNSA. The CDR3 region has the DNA TGTGCCAGCAGCTTAAACTTGAACACCGGGGAGCTGTTTTTT. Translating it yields CASSLNLNTGELFF.

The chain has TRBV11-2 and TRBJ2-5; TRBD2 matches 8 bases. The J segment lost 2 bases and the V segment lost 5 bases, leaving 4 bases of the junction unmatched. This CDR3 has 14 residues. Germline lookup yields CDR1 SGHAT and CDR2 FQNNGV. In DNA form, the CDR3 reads TGTGCCAGCAGCCCGGGGGGGGTACAAGAGACCCAGTACTTC. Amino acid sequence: CASSPGGVQETQYF.

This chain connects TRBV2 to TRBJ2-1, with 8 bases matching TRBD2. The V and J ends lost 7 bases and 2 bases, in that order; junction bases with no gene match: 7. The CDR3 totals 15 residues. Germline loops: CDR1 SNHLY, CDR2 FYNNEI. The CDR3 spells CASNRLATTYNEQFF. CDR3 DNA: TGTGCCAGCAACCGACTAGCGACAACCTACAATGAGCAGTTCTTC. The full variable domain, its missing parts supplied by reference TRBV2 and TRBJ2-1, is EPEVTQTPSHQVTQMGQEVILRCVPISNHLYFYWYRQILGQKVEFLVSFYNNEISEKSEIFDDQFSVERPDGSNFTLKIRSTKLEDSAMYFCASNRLATTYNEQFFGPGTRLTVL.

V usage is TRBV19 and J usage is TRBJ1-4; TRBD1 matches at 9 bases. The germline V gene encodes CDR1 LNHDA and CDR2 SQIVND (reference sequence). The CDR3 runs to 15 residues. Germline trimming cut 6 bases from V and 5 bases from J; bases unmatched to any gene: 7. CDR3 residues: CASSSQGARNEKLFF. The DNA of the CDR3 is TGTGCCAGTAGCTCACAGGGGGCTCGGAATGAAAAACTGTTTTTT.

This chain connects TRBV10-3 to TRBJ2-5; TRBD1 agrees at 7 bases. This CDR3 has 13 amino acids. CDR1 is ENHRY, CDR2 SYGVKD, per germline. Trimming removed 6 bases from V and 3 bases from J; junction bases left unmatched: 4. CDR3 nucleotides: TGTGCCATCAGCTTACAGGGGAAAGAGACCCAGTACTTC. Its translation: CAISLQGKETQYF.

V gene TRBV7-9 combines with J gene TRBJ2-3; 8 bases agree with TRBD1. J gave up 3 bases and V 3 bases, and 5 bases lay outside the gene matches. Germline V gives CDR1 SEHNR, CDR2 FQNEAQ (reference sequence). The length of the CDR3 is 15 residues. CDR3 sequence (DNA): TGTGCCAGCAGCTTCCCCAGGGGGCTAACAGATACGCAGTATTTT. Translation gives CASSFPRGLTDTQYF.